The T cell receptor (beta chain) described here comes from a study of blood T cell repertoires in COVID-19. Germline lookup yields CDR1 SEHNR and CDR2 FQNEAQ (reference sequence). This CDR3 spans 16 amino acids. The J segment lost 4 bases and the V segment lost 4 bases, leaving 9 bases of the junction unmatched. The authors' processing: Reference gene primer amplification gave nucleated cell count estimates. Method: immunoSEQ multiplex PCR; TCRdb's copy keeps in-frame clones and lacks some. The D gene and trimming were derived from the DNA, and the V and J assignments and clone size from that table. The sample gives 140,000 or so clones, 88% of which show up once; around 2.3% is in the top ten.

The origin of this receptor is a human donor with COVID-19, enrolled during active disease. The donor label of this sample is uncertain. Input material: peripheral blood. This sequence joins TRBV7-9 and TRBJ1-2; 10 bases are a match to TRBD1. The CDR3 DNA reads as TGTGCCAGCAGCTCCGGGACAGGGGCCCTCTCCTATGGCTACACCTTC. The encoded protein is CASSSGTGALSYGYTF.